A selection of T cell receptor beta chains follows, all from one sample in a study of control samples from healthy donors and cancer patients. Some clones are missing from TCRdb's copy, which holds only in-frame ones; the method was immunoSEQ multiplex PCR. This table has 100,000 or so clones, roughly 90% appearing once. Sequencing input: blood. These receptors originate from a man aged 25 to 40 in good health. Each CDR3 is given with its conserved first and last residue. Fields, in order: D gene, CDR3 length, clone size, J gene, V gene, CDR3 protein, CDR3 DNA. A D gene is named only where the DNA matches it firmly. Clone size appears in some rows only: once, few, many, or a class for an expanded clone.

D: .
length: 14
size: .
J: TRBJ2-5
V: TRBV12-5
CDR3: CASGLDGGMQTQYF
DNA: TGTGCTAGTGGTTTAGATGGCGGGATGCAGACCCAGTACTTC

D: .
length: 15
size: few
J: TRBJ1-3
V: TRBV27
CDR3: CASSLSGLSGNTIYF
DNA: TGTGCCAGCAGTTTATCGGGTCTCTCTGGAAACACCATATATTTT

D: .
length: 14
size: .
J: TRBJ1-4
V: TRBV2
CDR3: CASRVTGNSEKLFF
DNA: TGTGCCAGCAGGGTGACGGGGAACAGTGAAAAACTGTTTTTT

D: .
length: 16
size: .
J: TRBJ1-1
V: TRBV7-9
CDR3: CASSLGSQGRDTEAFF
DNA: TGTGCCAGCAGCTTAGGGTCGCAGGGGCGTGACACTGAAGCTTTCTTT

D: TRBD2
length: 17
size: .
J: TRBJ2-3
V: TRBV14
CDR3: CASSQDFSGGPSGTQYF
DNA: TGTGCCAGCAGCCAAGATTTCAGCGGGGGCCCTTCGGGTACGCAGTATTTT

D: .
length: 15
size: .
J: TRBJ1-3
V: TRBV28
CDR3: CASSLGGSSGNTIYF
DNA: TGTGCCAGCAGTTTAGGCGGTAGCTCTGGAAACACCATATATTTT

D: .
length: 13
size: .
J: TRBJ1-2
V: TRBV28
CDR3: CASSFQGNYGYTF
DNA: TGTGCCAGCAGTTTTCAGGGGAACTATGGCTACACCTTC

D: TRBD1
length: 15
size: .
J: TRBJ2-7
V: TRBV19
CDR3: CASSIYEGANYEQYF
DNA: TGTGCCAGTAGTATTTATGAGGGGGCCAACTACGAGCAGTACTTC

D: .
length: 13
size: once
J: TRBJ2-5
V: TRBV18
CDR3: CASSRTDKETQYF
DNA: TGTGCCAGCTCTCGGACAGATAAAGAGACCCAGTACTTC

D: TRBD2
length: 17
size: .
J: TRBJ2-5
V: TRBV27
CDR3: CASSLGWLGTSFETQYF
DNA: TGTGCCAGCAGTTTAGGTTGGCTGGGGACTAGTTTTGAGACCCAGTACTTC

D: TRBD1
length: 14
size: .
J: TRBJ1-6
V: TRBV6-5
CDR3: CATAYGTENSPLHF
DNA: TGTGCCACCGCATACGGGACAGAGAATTCACCCCTCCACTTT

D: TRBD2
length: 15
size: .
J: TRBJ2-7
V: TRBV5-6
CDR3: CASSLVAGGPHEQYF
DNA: TGTGCCAGCAGCTTGGTTGCGGGAGGGCCGCACGAGCAGTACTTC

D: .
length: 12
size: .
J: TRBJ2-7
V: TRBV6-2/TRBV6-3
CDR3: CASSYLGGEQYF
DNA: TGTGCCAGCAGTTACCTGGGCGGAGAGCAGTACTTC

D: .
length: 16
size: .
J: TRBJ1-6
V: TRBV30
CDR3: CAWGGSPGRINSPLHF
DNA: TGTGCCTGGGGGGGCTCCCCTGGACGTATAAATTCACCCCTCCACTTT

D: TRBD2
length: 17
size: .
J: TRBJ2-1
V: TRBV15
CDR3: CATSRVSGTVPYNEQFF
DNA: TGTGCCACCAGCAGAGTTAGCGGGACGGTCCCATACAATGAGCAGTTCTTC

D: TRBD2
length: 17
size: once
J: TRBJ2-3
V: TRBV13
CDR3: CASSLGLLAGGTDTQYF
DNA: TGTGCCAGCAGCTTAGGCTTACTAGCGGGAGGAACAGATACGCAGTATTTT

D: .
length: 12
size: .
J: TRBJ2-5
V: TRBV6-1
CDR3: CASSERKETQYF
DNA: TGTGCCAGCAGTGAAAGAAAGGAGACCCAGTACTTC

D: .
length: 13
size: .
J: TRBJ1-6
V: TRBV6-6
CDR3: CASSLGQNSPLHF
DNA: TGTGCCAGCAGTCTTGGACAGAATTCACCCCTCCACTTT

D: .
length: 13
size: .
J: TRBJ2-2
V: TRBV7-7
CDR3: CASSLFVSGELFF
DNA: TGTGCCAGCAGCTTATTTGTGAGCGGGGAGCTGTTTTTT

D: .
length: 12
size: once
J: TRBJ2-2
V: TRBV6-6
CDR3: CAAGEWSGELFF
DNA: TGTGCCGCCGGAGAGTGGAGCGGGGAGCTGTTTTTT